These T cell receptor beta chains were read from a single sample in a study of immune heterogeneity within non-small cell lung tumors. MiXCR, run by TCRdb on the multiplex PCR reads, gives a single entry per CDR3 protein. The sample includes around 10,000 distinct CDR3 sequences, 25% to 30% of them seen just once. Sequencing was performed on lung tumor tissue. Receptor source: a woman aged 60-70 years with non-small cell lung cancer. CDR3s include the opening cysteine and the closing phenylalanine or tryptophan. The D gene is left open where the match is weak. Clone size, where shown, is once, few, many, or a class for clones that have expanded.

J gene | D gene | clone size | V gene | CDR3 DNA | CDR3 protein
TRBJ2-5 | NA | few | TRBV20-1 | TGCAGTGCTATACTAGAAAAACAAGAGACCCAGTACTTC | CSAILEKQETQYF
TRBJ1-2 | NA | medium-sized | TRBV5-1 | TGCGCCAGCAGCTTGGAGGGTTCCGCTTATGGCTACACCTTC | CASSLEGSAYGYTF
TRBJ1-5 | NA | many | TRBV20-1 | TGCAGTGCCCCCCTGGTAGTCCTTTCCAATCAGCCCCAGCATTTT | CSAPLVVLSNQPQHF
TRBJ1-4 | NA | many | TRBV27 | TGTGCCAGCAGTTCGAGAGGGAGGACAACTAATGAAAAACTGTTTTTT | CASSSRGRTTNEKLFF
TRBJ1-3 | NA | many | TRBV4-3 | TGCGCCAGCAGCCAAGATGGGTCCCCTGGAAACACCATATATTTT | CASSQDGSPGNTIYF
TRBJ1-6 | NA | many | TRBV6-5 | TGTGCCAGCAGTTACTCGACTTTGGGAAACAATTCACCCCTCCACTTT | CASSYSTLGNNSPLHF
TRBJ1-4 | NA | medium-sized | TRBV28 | TGTGCCAGCAGTTACAGAACCCCTAATGAAAAACTGTTTTTT | CASSYRTPNEKLFF
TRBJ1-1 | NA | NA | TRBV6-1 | TGTGCCAGCAGTGAGAAGGGGATGGGGTTTACTGAAGCTTTCTTT | CASSEKGMGFTEAFF
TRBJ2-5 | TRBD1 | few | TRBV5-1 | TGCGCCAGCAGCAGGACGGGACAGCAAGAGACCCAGTACTTC | CASSRTGQQETQYF
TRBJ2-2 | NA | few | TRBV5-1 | TGCGCCAGCAGCTTGGCCAGCAACACCGGGGAGCTGTTTTTT | CASSLASNTGELFF
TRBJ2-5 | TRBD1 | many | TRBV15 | TGTGCCACCAGCAGAGAGACAGGGGGAGTGACCCAGTACTTC | CATSRETGGVTQYF
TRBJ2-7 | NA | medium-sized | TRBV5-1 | TGCGCCAGCAGCCCGGGCGTGACTTCTTACGAGCAGTACTTC | CASSPGVTSYEQYF
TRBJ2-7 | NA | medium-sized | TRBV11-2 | TGTGCCAGCAGCTTAGCGAGACCGTACGAGCAGTACTTC | CASSLARPYEQYF
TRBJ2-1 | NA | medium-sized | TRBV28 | TGTGCCAGCAGTTCACCTATTTTCTCCTACAATGAGCAGTTCTTC | CASSSPIFSYNEQFF
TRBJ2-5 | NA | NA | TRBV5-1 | TGCGCCAGCCTACGGGGGGCAGGGGGCCGGGAGACCCAGTACTTC | CASLRGAGGRETQYF
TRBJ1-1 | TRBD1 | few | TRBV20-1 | TGCAGTGCTGGTGGGACAGGGGCGGCGAACACTGAAGCTTTCTTT | CSAGGTGAANTEAFF
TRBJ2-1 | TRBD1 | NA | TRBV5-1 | TGCACCAGCGGACAGGCCAATGAGCAGTTCTTC | CTSGQANEQFF